This TCR beta chain was captured in a study of blood T cell repertoires in COVID-19 (dated by TCRdb to the early 2020s). Regarding the study in general: Samples covering the acute and convalescent phases of COVID-19 were provided by collaborators in the United States, Italy and Spain. The material from the prospective study consisted of cDNA or gDNA derived from T cells, B-cell-depleted T cells, or PBMCs. Subjects who had been exposed to COVID-19, were actively infected with it, or had recovered from it provided the deeply sampled blood TCRbeta repertoires that made up the dataset. The repertoires were released in a freely available public database intended as a resource for research on the immune response to SARS-CoV-2. Samples were obtained from the ongoing ImmuneRACE study (first 160 participants) and from 1,254 subjects provided by 6 global collaborators. A de-identified subject ID, COVID-19 status, age in years and sex were almost always included in the sample metadata. Where available, HLA class I and class II types were obtained from metadata supplied by the sample provider rather than from assay-based typing.

As regards this clone: What antigen it recognizes has not been identified. Base qualities are missing; no much larger clone stands one base away.

Paper-wide results and their limitations: The quantity of clinical and demographic metadata differed by source and by participant and was supplied without curation.

The immunoSEQ Assay, a bias-controlled multiplex PCR, was used to amplify TCRbeta CDR3 regions from genomic DNA. Under the source paper's analysis protocol: Nucleated cell counts per sample were estimated from amplification of reference gene primers within the assay. To quantify the absolute abundance of each unique TCRbeta CDR3 rearrangement, sequence reads were collapsed and filtered. For each sample, productive Simpson clonality was calculated as the square root of Simpson's diversity index across productive rearrangements. As stored in TCRdb, this immuneACCESS dataset retains in-frame rearrangements with V and J assigned. A fraction of the clones does not appear; measured against another copy, unresolved V genes explain less than half of the discrepancy, and the remainder lacks a known reason. V and J calls and clone size are as listed in that table; D and trimming were resolved from the DNA. The sample table holds some 120,000 clones, of which 92% were seen once. Jointly, the top ten make up about 2% of the sample.

In Seattle, one collaborating source enrolled patients while the infection was active and tracked those patients longitudinally over the course of disease. Collaborating institutions collected whole blood in K2EDTA tubes following their own protocols. For TCRbeta analysis, collaborators shipped samples as frozen whole blood, isolated PBMCs, or DNA extracted from either of those sample types. The receptor comes from a man in his fifties with COVID-19, enrolled during active disease. Sequencing used peripheral blood.

The encoded CDR3 is CASSLFKGENTGELFF. At the DNA level, the sequence is TGTGCCAGCAGCTTATTTAAGGGGGAGAACACCGGGGAGCTGTTTTTT. The chain is encoded by TRBV11-2 joined to TRBJ2-2; a tentative D call is TRBD1 (6 bases match). CDR1 and CDR2 were assigned from the germline V gene as SGHAT and FQNNGV. Deletion took 2 bases off V and 1 base off J, with a span of 11 bases between the germline ends. Including the terminal cysteine and phenylalanine, the CDR3 comprises 16 residues. The only DNA kept is the CDR3, 48 bases in frame from the first base.